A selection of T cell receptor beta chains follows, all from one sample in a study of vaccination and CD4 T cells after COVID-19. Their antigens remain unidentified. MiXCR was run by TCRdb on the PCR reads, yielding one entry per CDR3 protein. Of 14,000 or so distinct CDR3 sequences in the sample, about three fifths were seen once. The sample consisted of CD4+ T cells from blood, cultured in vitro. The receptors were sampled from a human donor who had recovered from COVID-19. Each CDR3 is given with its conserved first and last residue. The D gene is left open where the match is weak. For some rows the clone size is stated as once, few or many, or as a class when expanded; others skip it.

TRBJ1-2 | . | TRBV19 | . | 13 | TGTGCCAGTGAGACACAGGGAGTATATGGCTACACCTTC | CASETQGVYGYTF
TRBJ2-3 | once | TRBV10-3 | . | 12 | TGTGCCGGGCGGGACGGCACAGATACGCAGTATTTT | CAGRDGTDTQYF
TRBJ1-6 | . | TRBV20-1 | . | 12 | TGCAGCGCGAGGACCCCGGATTCACCCCTCCACTTT | CSARTPDSPLHF
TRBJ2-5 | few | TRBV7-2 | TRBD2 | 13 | TGTGCCAGCAGCTTAGGACTAGCGGAGACCCAGTACTTC | CASSLGLAETQYF
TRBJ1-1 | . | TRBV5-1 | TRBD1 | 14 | TGCGCCAGCAGCTCAGGGGGCTTGGGCACTGAAGCTTTCTTT | CASSSGGLGTEAFF
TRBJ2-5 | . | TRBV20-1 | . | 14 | TGCAGTGCTAGAGATTTTGGGGGAAGGGCGACCCAGTACTTC | CSARDFGGRATQYF
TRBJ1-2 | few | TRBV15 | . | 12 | TGTGCCACCAGCAGAGGCTACAGCTTTTACACCTTC | CATSRGYSFYTF
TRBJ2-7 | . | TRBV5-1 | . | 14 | TGCGCCAGCACCGAACCGGGGCTTACAGGGGAGCAGTACTTC | CASTEPGLTGEQYF
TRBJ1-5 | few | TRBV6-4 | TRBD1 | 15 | TGTGCCAGCAGTGAAAAGGACAGGGGCAATCAGCCCCAGCATTTT | CASSEKDRGNQPQHF
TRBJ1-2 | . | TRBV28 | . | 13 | TGTGCCACTAATGTACAGTTGGACTATGGCTACACCTTC | CATNVQLDYGYTF
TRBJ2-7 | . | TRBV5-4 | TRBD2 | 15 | TGTGCCAGCAGCCTGGGGATTAGCGGGGGCCTCGAGCAGTACTTC | CASSLGISGGLEQYF
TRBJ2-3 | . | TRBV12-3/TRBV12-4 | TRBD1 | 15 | TGTGCCAGCAGTTTGAGGGCAGGGGGCAGAGATACGCAGTATTTT | CASSLRAGGRDTQYF
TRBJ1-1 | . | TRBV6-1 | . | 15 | TGTGCCAGCAGTGACCGGACTGATTGGAACACTGAAGCTTTCTTT | CASSDRTDWNTEAFF
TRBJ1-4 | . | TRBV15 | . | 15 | TGTGCCACCATATCATTGGTTGCAACTAATGAAAAACTGTTTTTT | CATISLVATNEKLFF
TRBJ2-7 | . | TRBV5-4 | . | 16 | TGTGCCAGCAGCTTGGCTCGGGCGGGAACCCGCAGCGAGCAGTACTTC | CASSLARAGTRSEQYF
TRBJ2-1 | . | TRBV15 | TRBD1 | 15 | TGTGCCACCAGCGATACAGGGGGAGTGACGAATGAGCAGTTCTTC | CATSDTGGVTNEQFF
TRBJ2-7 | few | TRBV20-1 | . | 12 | TGCAGTGCTAGTAGGCAGCTCTACGAGCAGTACTTC | CSASRQLYEQYF
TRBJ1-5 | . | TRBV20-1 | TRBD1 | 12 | TGCAGTGCTGACAGGGAGAATCAGCCCCAGCATTTT | CSADRENQPQHF
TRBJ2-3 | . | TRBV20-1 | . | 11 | TGCAGTGCTACTTACACAGATACGCAGTATTTT | CSATYTDTQYF
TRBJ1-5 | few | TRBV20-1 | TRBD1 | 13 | TGCAGTGCTCGGGACAGCCGGTATCAGCCCCAGCATTTT | CSARDSRYQPQHF
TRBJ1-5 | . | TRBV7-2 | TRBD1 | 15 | TGTGCCAGCAGCACAACCGGGACAGGGCTTCAGCCCCAGCATTTT | CASSTTGTGLQPQHF
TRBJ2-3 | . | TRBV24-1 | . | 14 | TGTGCCACCAGTGATAGAAGACAGACAGATACGCAGTATTTT | CATSDRRQTDTQYF
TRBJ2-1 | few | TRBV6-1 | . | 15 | TGTGCCAGCAGTCTTGACAGGTCGAGATACAATGAGCAGTTCTTC | CASSLDRSRYNEQFF
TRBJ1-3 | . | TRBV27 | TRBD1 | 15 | TGTGCCAGCAGTGACAGGGGGCGGACTGGAAACACCATATATTTT | CASSDRGRTGNTIYF
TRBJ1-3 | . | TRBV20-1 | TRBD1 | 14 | TGCAGTGCTACGGACAGGGGGCGAGGAAACACCATATATTTT | CSATDRGRGNTIYF
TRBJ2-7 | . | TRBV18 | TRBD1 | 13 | TGTGCCAGCTCAGGACAGGGGTTGAGGGAGCAGTACTTC | CASSGQGLREQYF
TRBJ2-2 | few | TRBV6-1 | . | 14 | TGTGCCAGCAGTCAGGGGGAGGCCACCGGGGAGCTGTTTTTT | CASSQGEATGELFF
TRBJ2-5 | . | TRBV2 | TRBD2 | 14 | TGTGCCAGCCGGGACTACGGGCGTCAAGAGACCCAGTACTTC | CASRDYGRQETQYF